Listed here are 25 T cell receptor beta chains from one sample, sequenced in a study of CD8+ T cells in alopecia areata. The sample's treatment: oral pan-JAK inhibitor, 5-10 mg twice daily. cDNA reverse transcribed from extracted RNA served as the sequencing template. The table came from immunoSEQ multiplex PCR; TCRdb's copy has only in-frame clones and leaves some out. Of some 200,000 clones listed, about 62% were seen once; the top ten hold 5.5% to 6%. The sample was CD4+ T cells sorted from blood, taken at week 24, from a patient treated with tofacitinib. The receptors come from a human donor with alopecia areata.

This clone came up a few times. The chain employs TRBV29-1 and TRBJ2-3; TRBD1 matches 7 bases. V trimming: 4 bases; J trimming: 4 bases; junction bases outside the gene matches: 11. CDR3 size: 15 residues. Germline loops: CDR1 SQVTM, CDR2 ANQGSEA. The CDR3 DNA reads TGCAGCGTTGCCCGCCGGGACAGTAGGGCAGATACGCAGTATTTT. The encoded protein is CSVARRDSRADTQYF.

The chain is built from TRBV30 and TRBJ1-5; D remains unclear. V lost 0 bases and J lost 2, with 8 bases in between. Germline V lookup: CDR1 GTSNPN, CDR2 SVGIG (reference sequence). The CDR3 runs 14 residues. The CDR3 protein is CAWSVNGGNQPQHF. The CDR3 coding sequence is TGTGCCTGGAGTGTAAACGGGGGCAATCAGCCCCAGCATTTT.

The chain uses TRBV28 and TRBJ1-2; D gene ambiguous. Germline assignment: CDR1 MDHEN and CDR2 SYDVKM. CDR3 length equals 13 residues. Trimming removed 7 bases at V and 5 bases at J, with 14 bases between. CDR3 in DNA: TGTGCCAGCACCCAGCTAGCCGCTTATGGCTACACCTTC. Its protein is CASTQLAAYGYTF.

The V gene is TRBV27, the J gene TRBJ1-2; 10 bases agree with TRBD1. This CDR3 is 14 amino acids long. Germline V CDR1 and CDR2: MNHEY, SMNVEV (reference sequence). With V trimmed by 2 bases and J by 7 bases, 4 bases remained unmatched. This CDR3 is CASSLRQGAFGYTF. CDR3 DNA sequence: TGTGCCAGCAGTTTAAGACAGGGGGCTTTTGGCTACACCTTC.

The V and J genes are TRBV5-1 and TRBJ2-5; TRBD1 is a possible D gene (5 bases). V lost 2 bases and J 5 bases, leaving 22 bases between the germline ends. The CDR3 is 17 residues long. Germline V gives CDR1 SGHRS, CDR2 YFSETQ. CDR3 protein: CASSLSFRVARAETQYF. CDR3 DNA: TGCGCCAGCAGCTTATCATTTCGGGTCGCCAGGGCTGAGACCCAGTACTTC.

The CDR3 protein is CASSQVRLPVQYF. CDR3 sequence (DNA): TGCGCCAGCAGCCAAGTCCGGCTCCCTGTGCAGTACTTC. The chain carries TRBV4-1 and TRBJ2-7; D is unresolved. Trimming pared 1 base from V and 9 bases from J, leaving 13 bases between. Germline V gene data show CDR1 as MGHRA and CDR2 as YSYEKL. This CDR3 has 13 amino acids.

This sequence joins TRBV10-3 and TRBJ2-3; 7 nucleotides agree with TRBD1. Germline CDR1 and CDR2: ENHRY and SYGVKD. V was pared by 4 bases and J by 0 bases, with 7 bases of the junction left unmatched. This CDR3 contains 16 residues. Here the CDR3 reads CAISGSRDSSTDTQYF. The CDR3 nucleotides are TGTGCCATCAGTGGCTCACGGGACAGTAGCACAGATACGCAGTATTTT.

The V and J genes are TRBV25-1 and TRBJ2-5, with D perhaps TRBD1 or TRBD2 (5 bases each). The CDR3 consists of 12 residues. V shed 4 bases and J shed 14 bases, with 17 bases lying between them. Germline V gene sequence: CDR1 MGHDK, CDR2 SYGVNS. The CDR3 nucleotides are TGTGCCAGCAGTGTGAGCCCGGGACCTCGATACTTC. This sequence encodes CASSVSPGPRYF.

The CDR3 region has the DNA TGCGCCAGCAGCTTGGGACAGGAAAACACTGAAGCTTTCTTT. Translating gives CASSLGQENTEAFF. The chain joins TRBV5-1 to TRBJ1-1; TRBD1 might be the D (6 bases). The CDR3 totals 14 residues. The V gene's germline CDR1 is SGHRS and CDR2 YFSETQ. V gave up 0 bases and J gave up 2 bases, with 8 bases separating them. The full variable domain, completed using reference TRBV5-1 and TRBJ1-1, is KAGVTQTPRYLIKTRGQQVTLSCSPISGHRSVSWYQQTPGQGLQFLFEYFSETQRNKGNFPGRFSGRQFSNSRSEMNVSTLELGDSALYLCASSLGQENTEAFFGQGTRLTVV.

V is TRBV6-6 and J is TRBJ2-1; 13 bases match TRBD2. Germline CDR1 and CDR2: MNHNY and SVGAGI (reference sequence). This CDR3 is built from 14 residues. Trimming took 2 bases from V and 16 from J; bases not matched to a gene: 8. The CDR3 reads CASSYSTSGGVPFF. The CDR3 nucleotides read TGTGCCAGCAGTTACAGCACTAGCGGGGGGGTCCCATTCTTC.

The chain joins TRBV5-6 to TRBJ1-1, with unresolved D. This CDR3 is 17 amino acids long. CDR1 and CDR2 from the germline V gene are SGHDT and YYEEEE. The ends were cut back, 2 bases at V and 0 bases at J, with 17 bases in the middle. The CDR3 nucleotides read TGTGCCAGCAGCTTACCCATGTTAGACCCAATGAACACTGAAGCTTTCTTT. Protein: CASSLPMLDPMNTEAFF.

CDR3 region: CSVPGQGIQETQYF. DNA of the CDR3: TGCAGCGTTCCGGGACAGGGGATTCAAGAGACCCAGTACTTC. The chain recombines TRBV29-1 with TRBJ2-5; 10 nucleotides match TRBD1. Trimming took 5 bases from V and 2 from J; bases not matched to a gene: 5. This CDR3 is 14 amino acids long. From germline, CDR1 is SQVTM and CDR2 ANQGSEA.

The rearrangement joins TRBV7-3 to TRBJ2-5; D ambiguous. Germline CDR1 SGHTA, CDR2 FQGTGA. The V and J ends lost 1 base and 6 bases respectively, with 9 bases between them. The CDR3 runs to 13 residues. The CDR3 sequence: CASSLNPLKTQYF. The CDR3 nucleotides are TGTGCCAGCAGCTTAAACCCATTGAAGACCCAGTACTTC.

V usage is TRBV4-1 and J usage is TRBJ2-5; the D is unclear. The CDR3 runs to 14 residues. CDR1 and CDR2 (germline): MGHRA, YSYEKL. V gave up 1 base and J gave up 5 bases, with 11 bases separating them. The CDR3 bases are TGCGCCAGCAGCCAAGGGGAACGTATGGAGACCCAGTACTTC. Its translation is CASSQGERMETQYF.

V gene TRBV4-1 combines with J gene TRBJ1-1; weak D call: TRBD1 (5 bases). V lost 1 base and J 3 bases, leaving 24 bases between the germline ends. Germline loops: CDR1 MGHRA, CDR2 YSYEKL. The CDR3 is 19 residues long. In nucleotides, the CDR3 is TGCGCCAGCAGCCAAGTTGATATGGGGTTTGTAACAGGTGACACTGAAGCTTTCTTT. This translates into CASSQVDMGFVTGDTEAFF.

The chain links TRBV9 to TRBJ2-1, with TRBD1 identical over 9 bases. The CDR3 loop spans 14 amino acids. V dropped 0 bases and J dropped 6; count of bases not matched to a gene: 1. Per the germline V gene, CDR1 is SGDLS and CDR2 is YYNGEE. This CDR3 is CASSVATGGNEQFF. The CDR3 bases are TGTGCCAGCAGCGTAGCGACAGGGGGCAATGAGCAGTTCTTC. Full variable domain (rest looked up from reference TRBV9 and TRBJ2-1): DSGVTQTPKHLITATGQRVTLRCSPRSGDLSVYWYQQSLDQGLQFLIQYYNGEERAKGNILERFSAQQFPDLHSELNLSSLELGDSALYFCASSVATGGNEQFFGPGTRLTVL.

This clone was found a few times. The rearrangement uses TRBV18 and TRBJ2-7; TRBD1 matches 7 bases. J lost 3 bases, V lost 3 bases, and 5 bases had no gene match. This CDR3 spans 14 amino acids. In germline, CDR1 is KGHSH, CDR2 LQKENI. The CDR3 nucleotides are TGTGCCAGCTCACCCCGACAGGGAATCTACGAGCAGTACTTC. This encodes CASSPRQGIYEQYF. Using reference TRBV18 and TRBJ2-7 for the parts outside the CDR3, the full variable domain is NAGVMQNPRHLVRRRGQEARLRCSPMKGHSHVYWYRQLPEEGLKFMVYLQKENIIDESGMPKERFSAEFPKEGPSILRIQQVVRGDSAAYFCASSPRQGIYEQYFGPGTRLTVT.

This clone was detected a few times. At one boundary the junction diverges from the germline segment, which might be a read error. The genes are TRBV7-2 and TRBJ1-5; a weak D match, TRBD1 (5 bases). Germline V gene sequence: CDR1 SGHTA, CDR2 FQGNSA. CDR3 size: 13 residues. CDR3 sequence (DNA): TGTGCCAGCAGCTTAGTTGCGGGGCAGTCCCAACATTTT. This sequence encodes CASSLVAGQSQHF.

The chain uses TRBV30 and TRBJ2-7; 9 positions agree with TRBD2. CDR3 length: 17 amino acids. Losses at the gene ends were 7 bases for V and 2 bases for J; bases not matched to a gene: 18. Germline CDR1 reads GTSNPN; CDR2 reads SVGIG (reference sequence). The CDR3 DNA sequence: TGTGCCTCGTTGTACCGCCCCATAGCGGGAGCTGCCTACGAGCAGTACTTC. Amino acids: CASLYRPIAGAAYEQYF.

In its sample, this clone was seen a few times. This chain joins TRBV29-1 and TRBJ1-2, with 8 bases fitting TRBD1. Per the germline V gene, CDR1 is SQVTM and CDR2 is ANQGSEA. CDR3 length equals 14 residues. J gave up 4 bases and V 4 bases, and 8 bases lay outside the gene matches. Written as DNA, the CDR3 is TGCAGCGTTGTAGAGGACAGGGATTTCTATGGCTACACCTTC. Protein product: CSVVEDRDFYGYTF. The entire variable domain, with the rest obtained from reference TRBV29-1 and TRBJ1-2, is as follows: SAVISQKPSRDICQRGTSLTIQCQVDSQVTMMFWYRQQPGQSLTLIATANQGSEATYESGFVIDKFPISRPNLTFSTLTVSNMSPEDSSIYLCSVVEDRDFYGYTFGSGTRLTVV.

The chain combines TRBV25-1 with TRBJ2-7; 7 bases match TRBD1. The CDR3 is made up of 14 amino acids. Looked up from germline, CDR1 is MGHDK and CDR2 is SYGVNS. The ends lost 1 base at V and 2 bases at J; junction bases unmatched: 2. This chain's CDR3 is CASSEFDRAYEQYF. Written as DNA, the CDR3 is TGTGCCAGCAGTGAATTCGACAGGGCCTACGAGCAGTACTTC.

The chain carries TRBV5-4 and TRBJ2-1; the match to TRBD2 covers 10 bases. The CDR3 covers 13 residues. J lost 3 bases, V lost 9 bases, and 3 bases had no gene match. CDR1 and CDR2 (germline): SGHNT, YYREEE (reference sequence). This CDR3 is CATRTSGYNEQFF. CDR3 DNA sequence: TGTGCCACCAGGACTAGCGGCTACAATGAGCAGTTCTTC.

The CDR3 spells CASSGLGSRTYNEQFF. The CDR3 coding sequence is TGTGCCAGCAGTGGATTGGGCAGTCGAACCTACAATGAGCAGTTCTTC. The rearrangement joins TRBV28 to TRBJ2-1; D is undetermined. The CDR3 spans 16 residues. CDR1 MDHEN and CDR2 SYDVKM come from the germline V gene. V was pared by 5 bases and J by 2 bases, with 16 bases between. Combining the CDR3 with reference TRBV28 and TRBJ2-1 gives the whole variable domain DVKVTQSSRYLVKRTGEKVFLECVQDMDHENMFWYRQDPGLGLRLIYFSYDVKMKEKGDIPEGYSVSREKKERFSLILESASTNQTSMYLCASSGLGSRTYNEQFFGPGTRLTVL.

V usage is TRBV30 and J usage is TRBJ2-3; 8 positions match TRBD1. Germline CDR1 GTSNPN, CDR2 SVGIG (reference sequence). The V gene end was trimmed by 2 bases and the J gene end by 2 bases; junction bases not matched to a gene: 3. This CDR3 comprises 14 residues. This CDR3 is CAWSQDRDTDTQYF. In nucleotides, the CDR3 is TGTGCCTGGAGTCAGGACAGGGACACAGATACGCAGTATTTT.

This clone was counted between two and nine times. V is TRBV4-3 and J is TRBJ2-5; no firm D call. This CDR3 contains 13 residues. Germline V gives CDR1 LGHNA, CDR2 YSLEER. V lost 0 bases, J lost 4 bases, and 6 bases lay in between. The CDR3 loop is CASSQDPGETQYF. The CDR3 bases are TGCGCCAGCAGCCAAGATCCGGGAGAGACCCAGTACTTC.